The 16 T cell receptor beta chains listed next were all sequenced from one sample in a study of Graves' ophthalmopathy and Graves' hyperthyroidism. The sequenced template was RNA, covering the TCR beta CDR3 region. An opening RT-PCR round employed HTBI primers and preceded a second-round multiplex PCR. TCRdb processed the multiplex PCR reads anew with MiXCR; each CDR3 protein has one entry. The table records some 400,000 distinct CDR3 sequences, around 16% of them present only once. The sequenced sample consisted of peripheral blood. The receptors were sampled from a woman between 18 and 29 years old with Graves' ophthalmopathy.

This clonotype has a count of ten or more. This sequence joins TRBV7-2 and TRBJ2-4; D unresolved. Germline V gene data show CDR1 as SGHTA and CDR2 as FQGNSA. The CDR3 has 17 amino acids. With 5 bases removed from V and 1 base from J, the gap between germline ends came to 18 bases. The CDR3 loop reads CASSPSGGNAAKNIQYF. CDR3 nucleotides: TGTGCCAGCAGCCCGTCTGGCGGTAATGCGGCCAAAAACATTCAGTACTTC. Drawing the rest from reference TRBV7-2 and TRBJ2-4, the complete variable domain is GAGVSQSPSNKVTEKGKDVELRCDPISGHTALYWYRQSLGQGLEFLIYFQGNSAPDKSGLPSDRFSAERTGGSVSTLTIQRTQQEDSAVYLCASSPSGGNAAKNIQYFGAGTRLSVL.

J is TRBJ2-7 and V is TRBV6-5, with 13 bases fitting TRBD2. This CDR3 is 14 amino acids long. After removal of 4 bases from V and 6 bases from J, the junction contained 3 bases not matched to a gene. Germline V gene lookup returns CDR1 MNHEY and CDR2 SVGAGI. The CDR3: CASSWTSGSGEQYF. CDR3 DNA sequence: TGTGCCAGCAGTTGGACTAGCGGGAGCGGCGAGCAGTACTTC.

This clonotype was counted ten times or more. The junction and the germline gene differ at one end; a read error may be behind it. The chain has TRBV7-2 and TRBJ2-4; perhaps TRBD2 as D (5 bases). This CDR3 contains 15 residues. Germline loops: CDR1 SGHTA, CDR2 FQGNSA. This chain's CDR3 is CASSKGGIAENIQYF. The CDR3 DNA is TGTGCCAGCAGCAAAGGAGGTATAGCCGAAAACATTCAGTACTTC.

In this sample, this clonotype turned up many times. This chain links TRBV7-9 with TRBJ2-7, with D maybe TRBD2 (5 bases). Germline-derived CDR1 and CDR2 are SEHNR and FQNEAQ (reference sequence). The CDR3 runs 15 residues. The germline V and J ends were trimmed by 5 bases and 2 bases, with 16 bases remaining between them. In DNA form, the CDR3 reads TGTGCCAGCAGCCCTGCGCCCCACGGGGCCTACGAGCAGTACTTC. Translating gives CASSPAPHGAYEQYF.

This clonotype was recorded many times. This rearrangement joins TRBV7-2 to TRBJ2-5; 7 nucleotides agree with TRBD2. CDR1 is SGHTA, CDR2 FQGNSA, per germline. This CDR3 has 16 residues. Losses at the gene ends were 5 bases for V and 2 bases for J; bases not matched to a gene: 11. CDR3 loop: CASSKPRLRGQETQYF. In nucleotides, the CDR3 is TGTGCCAGCAGCAAGCCCAGGCTGCGGGGGCAAGAGACCCAGTACTTC. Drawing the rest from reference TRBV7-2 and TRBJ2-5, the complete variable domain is GAGVSQSPSNKVTEKGKDVELRCDPISGHTALYWYRQSLGQGLEFLIYFQGNSAPDKSGLPSDRFSAERTGGSVSTLTIQRTQQEDSAVYLCASSKPRLRGQETQYFGPGTRLLVL.

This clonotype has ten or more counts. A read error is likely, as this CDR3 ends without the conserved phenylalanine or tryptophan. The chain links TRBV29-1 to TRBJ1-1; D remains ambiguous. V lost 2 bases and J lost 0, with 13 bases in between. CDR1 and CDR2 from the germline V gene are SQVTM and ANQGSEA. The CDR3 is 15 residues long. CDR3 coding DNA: TGCAGCGTTGAACGGGGATTTCCCCTGAACACTGAAGCTTTCCTT. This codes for CSVERGFPLNTEAFL.

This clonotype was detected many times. The CDR3 DNA is TGTGCCAGCAGTTACTCGATCTGGGCTCCGACTAGCACAGATACGCAGTATTTT. This encodes CASSYSIWAPTSTDTQYF. This chain connects TRBV6-2 or TRBV6-3 to TRBJ2-3, with D hard to call. The CDR3 extends over 18 amino acids. The germline V gene encodes CDR1 MNHEY and CDR2 SVGEGT. The V gene lost 0 bases and the J gene lost 0 bases, with 16 bases spanning the gap.

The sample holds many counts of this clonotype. In DNA, the CDR3 is TGCAGCGTTTACGGGCAAGTAGGTGCGAGAGCTTTCTTT. Its translation is CSVYGQVGARAFF. This chain uses TRBV29-1 with TRBJ1-1, with unresolved D. The CDR3 contains 13 residues. Per the germline V gene, CDR1 is SQVTM and CDR2 is ANQGSEA. V gave up 5 bases and J gave up 10 bases, with 20 bases separating them. The whole variable domain, filled in from reference TRBV29-1 and TRBJ1-1, reads SAVISQKPSRDICQRGTSLTIQCQVDSQVTMMFWYRQQPGQSLTLIATANQGSEATYESGFVIDKFPISRPNLTFSTLTVSNMSPEDSSIYLCSVYGQVGARAFFGQGTRLTVV.

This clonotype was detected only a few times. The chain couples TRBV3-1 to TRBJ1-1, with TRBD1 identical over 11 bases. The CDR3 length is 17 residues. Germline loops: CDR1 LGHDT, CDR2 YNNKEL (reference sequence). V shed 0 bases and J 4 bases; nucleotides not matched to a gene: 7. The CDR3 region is CASSQDLPGTGGTEAFF. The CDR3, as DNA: TGTGCCAGCAGCCAAGATTTACCGGGGACAGGGGGCACTGAAGCTTTCTTT.

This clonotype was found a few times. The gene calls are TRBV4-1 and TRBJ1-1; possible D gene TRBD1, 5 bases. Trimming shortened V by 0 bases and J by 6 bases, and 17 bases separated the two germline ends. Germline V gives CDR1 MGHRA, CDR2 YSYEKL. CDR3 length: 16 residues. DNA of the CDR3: TGCGCCAGCAGCCAAGAGGTGGGGGATTTGATCGCTGAAGCTTTCTTT. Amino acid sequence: CASSQEVGDLIAEAFF.

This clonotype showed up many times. This CDR3 is CASSPGQLAKNIQYF. For the CDR3, the DNA is TGTGCCAGCAGTCCGGGACAGTTAGCCAAAAACATTCAGTACTTC. The chain couples TRBV12-3 or TRBV12-4 to TRBJ2-4; TRBD1 matches 7 bases. Germline trimming cut 5 bases from V and 0 bases from J; bases unmatched to any gene: 4. This CDR3 has 15 amino acids.

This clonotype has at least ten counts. CDR3 in amino acids: CASSGRGTQYF. CDR3 DNA sequence: TGTGCCAGCTCGGGGCGGGGGACCCAGTACTTC. The rearrangement joins TRBV6-1 to TRBJ2-5; D may be TRBD2 (6 bases). The CDR3 is 11 amino acids. The germline V gene has CDR1 MNHNS and CDR2 SASEGT. The V end lost 8 bases, the J end lost 7 bases, and 11 bases lay between the germline ends.

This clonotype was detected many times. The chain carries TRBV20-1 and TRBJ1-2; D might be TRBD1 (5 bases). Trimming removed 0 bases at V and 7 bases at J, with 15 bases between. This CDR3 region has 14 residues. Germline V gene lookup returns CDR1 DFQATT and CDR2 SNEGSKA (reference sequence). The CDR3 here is CSARDLGVKLGYTF. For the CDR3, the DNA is TGCAGTGCTAGAGATCTGGGGGTTAAGCTTGGCTACACCTTC.

DNA of the CDR3: TGTGCCAGCAGCTTAGAGACAGGTCCCCAGCATTTT. This encodes CASSLETGPQHF. The chain links TRBV7-2 to TRBJ1-5, with TRBD1 as a possible D gene (6 bases). The CDR3 has 12 amino acids. Germline V CDR1 and CDR2: SGHTA, FQGNSA. With 1 base removed from V and 10 bases from J, the gap between germline ends came to 8 bases.

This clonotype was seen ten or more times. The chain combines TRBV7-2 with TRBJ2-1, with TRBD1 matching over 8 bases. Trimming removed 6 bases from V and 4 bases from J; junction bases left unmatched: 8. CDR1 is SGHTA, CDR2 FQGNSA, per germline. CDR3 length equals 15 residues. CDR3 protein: CASSAPGTGYNEQFF. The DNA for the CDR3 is TGTGCCAGCAGTGCCCCCGGGACAGGATACAATGAGCAGTTCTTC.

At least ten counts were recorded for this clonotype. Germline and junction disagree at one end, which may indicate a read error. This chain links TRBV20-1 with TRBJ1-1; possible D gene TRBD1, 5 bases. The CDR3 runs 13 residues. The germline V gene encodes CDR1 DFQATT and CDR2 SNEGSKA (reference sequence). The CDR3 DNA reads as TGCACAATCCCGGGACGGCTTAACACTGAAGCCTTCTTT. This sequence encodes CTIPGRLNTEAFF.